This TCR beta chain was recovered during a study of cytomegalovirus exposure and HLA in healthy donors. CDR1 is LGHNA, CDR2 YSLEER, per germline. The CDR3 extends over 14 amino acids. Trimming cost V 1 base and J 9 bases, with 13 bases left between them. Primers included in the PCR were 60 Vbeta and 13 Jbeta primers. The table came from immunoSEQ multiplex PCR; TCRdb's copy has only in-frame clones and leaves some out. The data show over 150,000 clones, roughly 71% seen once. The sample was PBMCs. The receptor's source is a male donor in good health and CMV-seropositive. The chain links TRBV4-3 to TRBJ1-5; no clear D gene. The CDR3 DNA follows: TGCGCCAGCAGCCAAGGAGTTTCAGCGGGGCCCCAGCATTTT. The encoded protein is CASSQGVSAGPQHF.